This record covers a single T cell receptor beta chain. Antigen: not known. The data were taken from a study of shared clonotypes between healthy human individuals. Study details: Each donor contributed plates that comprised three CD4 naive, three CD4 memory, two CD8 naive and one CD8 memory.

The germline V gene encodes CDR1 SGHNT and CDR2 YENEEA. The V and J ends lost 1 base and 4 bases respectively, with 11 bases between them. The CDR3 totals 14 residues. Clones were sequenced by immunoSEQ multiplex PCR, and TCRdb holds only the in-frame ones, with some missing. Altogether over 1.5 million clones are present, around 98% being singletons, with the ten largest covering 0.45%. Notes on the study in general: Clonotypes that were shared across four donors made up 4% to 6% of naive CD4 clonotypes.

The chain carries TRBV11-3 and TRBJ2-7; D may be TRBD2 (6 bases). Material for sequencing was naive CD4+ T cells sorted from blood. Described subset: CD45RA+ positively selected. The TCR sequence derives from a young man in good health. The CDR3 bases are TGTGCCAGCAGCTTAGGCGGGACCAAATACGAGCAGTACTTC. It translates to CASSLGGTKYEQYF.